Listed below are T cell receptor beta chains from one sample, sequenced in a study of cytomegalovirus exposure and HLA in healthy donors. Sequenced by immunoSEQ multiplex PCR; TCRdb stores in-frame clones only, minus some. Its table records around 140,000 clones. What was sequenced was PBMCs. The receptors were gathered from a woman aged 18-30 years in good health and CMV-seronegative. The CDR3 runs from the conserved cysteine through the conserved F or W. The order of the fields is J gene, D gene, V gene, CDR3 DNA, CDR3 protein. D genes are given only for firm matches.

J: TRBJ2-7; D: TRBD1; V: TRBV5-5; DNA: TGTGCCAGCAGCAATCTCATACAGGGGGCGCGGTACGAGCAGTACTTC; CDR3: CASSNLIQGARYEQYF
J: TRBJ1-2; D: NA; V: TRBV5-6; DNA: TGTGCCAGCAGCCCACGGGAGCCCAACTATGGCTACACCTTC; CDR3: CASSPREPNYGYTF
J: TRBJ1-1; D: NA; V: TRBV7-9; DNA: TGTGCCAGCAGCATAGACAGGACTGAAGCTTTCTTT; CDR3: CASSIDRTEAFF
J: TRBJ2-1; D: TRBD2; V: TRBV30; DNA: TGCGCCTGGATACAAGCGGGAGGTATCAATGAGCAGTTCTTC; CDR3: CAWIQAGGINEQFF
J: TRBJ2-7; D: NA; V: TRBV4-2; DNA: TGTGCCAGCAGCCAAGAAGGAGGGAACTACGAGCAGTACTTC; CDR3: CASSQEGGNYEQYF
J: TRBJ2-5; D: TRBD1; V: TRBV18; DNA: TGTGCCAGCTCACCAGCACGTACAGGGGGCGGCGAGACCCAGTACTTC; CDR3: CASSPARTGGGETQYF
J: TRBJ1-2; D: TRBD1; V: TRBV11-2; DNA: TGTGCCAGCAGCTCAGCTATCTGGACAGGGGCGATGATTTTATATGGCTACACCTTC; CDR3: CASSSAIWTGAMILYGYTF
J: TRBJ1-5; D: NA; V: TRBV30; DNA: TGTGCCTGGAGTGTACTATCAGGGCGCAATCAGCCCCAGCATTTT; CDR3: CAWSVLSGRNQPQHF
J: TRBJ2-7; D: TRBD2; V: TRBV10-3; DNA: TGTGCCATCAGTCCTAGCGGGTACTCCTACGAGCAGTACTTC; CDR3: CAISPSGYSYEQYF
J: TRBJ1-2; D: NA; V: TRBV4-1; DNA: TGCGCCAGCAGCCAAGATAGAGGGATCGCTAACTATGGCTACACCTTC; CDR3: CASSQDRGIANYGYTF
J: TRBJ1-1; D: TRBD1; V: TRBV29-1; DNA: TGCAGCGTACGGGACAGATTGAACACTGAAGCTTTCTTT; CDR3: CSVRDRLNTEAFF
J: TRBJ1-1; D: NA; V: TRBV30; DNA: TGTGCCTGGAGTGTACGGAGAATCCTCACTGAAGCTTTCTTT; CDR3: CAWSVRRILTEAFF
J: TRBJ1-6; D: NA; V: TRBV2; DNA: TGTGCCAGCAGTGAAAGAATCTCAGAATATAATTCACCCCTCCACTTT; CDR3: CASSERISEYNSPLHF
J: TRBJ2-2; D: NA; V: TRBV11-2; DNA: TGTGCCAGCAGCCCCCTGGGCTACCAAGACACCGGGAAGCTGTTTTTT; CDR3: CASSPLGYQDTGKLFF
J: TRBJ2-1; D: TRBD2; V: TRBV9; DNA: TGTGCCAGCAGCCCGGGACTAGCGGGGCCGGAGGAGTTCTTC; CDR3: CASSPGLAGPEEFF
J: TRBJ1-1; D: TRBD1; V: TRBV11-2; DNA: TGTGCCAGCAGCTTAGGTTTTTGGACAGGGGATACTGAAGCTTTCTTT; CDR3: CASSLGFWTGDTEAFF
J: TRBJ2-1; D: TRBD1; V: TRBV11-3; DNA: TGTGCCAGCAGCCGGACAGGCTACAATGAGCAGTTCTTC; CDR3: CASSRTGYNEQFF
J: TRBJ1-6; D: TRBD1; V: TRBV7-9; DNA: TGTGCCAGCAGCTTAGGCAGGGGGCTCAGTAATTCACCCCTCCACTTT; CDR3: CASSLGRGLSNSPLHF
J: TRBJ2-3; D: NA; V: TRBV7-9; DNA: TGTGCCAGCAGCCTGAGGACTAGCACAGATACGCAGTATTTT; CDR3: CASSLRTSTDTQYF
J: TRBJ1-2; D: NA; V: TRBV19; DNA: TGTGCCAGTAGTATCTCGGTAAACTATGGCTACACCTTC; CDR3: CASSISVNYGYTF